A selection of T cell receptor beta chains follows, all from one sample in a study of cytomegalovirus exposure and HLA in healthy donors. The method was immunoSEQ multiplex PCR; TCRdb's version includes in-frame clones alone and lacks a portion of them. The sample holds 200,000 to 250,000 clones, approximately 79% seen once. Sequences were obtained from PBMCs. The source is a man younger than 35 in good health and CMV-seronegative. CDR3s include the opening cysteine and the closing phenylalanine or tryptophan.

J	V	CDR3
TRBJ1-5	TRBV19	CASSNKGDQPQHF
TRBJ2-1	TRBV7-3	CASSSRASVEQFF
TRBJ2-7	TRBV7-8	CASSLGQGDEQYF
TRBJ2-3	TRBV5-1	CASSLGGQGSTDTQYF
TRBJ2-1	TRBV4-3	CASSLHSGGSYNEQFF
TRBJ1-5	TRBV18	CASSLVGGGEYIGNQPQHF
TRBJ1-2	TRBV18	CASSPPNSFYGYTF
TRBJ1-5	TRBV2	CASSLGQASNQPQHF
TRBJ1-1	TRBV18	CASSRAGTGGTEAFF
TRBJ2-6	TRBV4-2	CASSPGAGANVLTF
TRBJ1-5	TRBV10-1	CASIGSARDDLSLYSNQPQHF
TRBJ1-1	TRBV10-3	CAISGTGNTEAFF
TRBJ2-1	TRBV4-1	CASSQDRTGGHEQFF
TRBJ2-1	TRBV19	CASSLREGSYNEQFF
TRBJ2-1	TRBV18	CASSTGLAGGLADEQFF
TRBJ2-7	TRBV9	CASSVDTGGSLGQYF
TRBJ2-7	TRBV30	CALSTSLNSYEQYF
TRBJ2-7	TRBV30	CAWAGGGYEQYF
TRBJ1-4	TRBV15	CATSRDWRSTNEKLFF
TRBJ1-6	TRBV6-5	CASSSTTLLNSPLHF
TRBJ2-7	TRBV9	CASSVGGQDEQYF
TRBJ2-4	TRBV19	CATSHRGREGIQYF
TRBJ2-6	TRBV4-3	CASSQDGASSGANVLTF
TRBJ2-1	TRBV27	CASSLGLPPYNEQFF
TRBJ2-7	TRBV30	CAWSSGISYEQYF
TRBJ2-1	TRBV10-3	CAISESGGSYNEQFF
TRBJ2-3	TRBV7-9	CASRLAGGSTDTQYF
TRBJ1-1	TRBV30	CAWSVSRGGVNTEAFF
TRBJ2-1	TRBV6-5	CASSYSSGTSGGQQFF
TRBJ2-2	TRBV27	CASSKAGGGELFF
TRBJ1-6	TRBV5-1	CASSLSRDSPLHF
TRBJ2-2	TRBV6-6	CASSPGTRSTGELFF
TRBJ2-1	TRBV4-3	CASSQGRGGRSRFF
TRBJ1-1	TRBV5-5	CASSFGVSPEAFF
TRBJ1-1	TRBV5-1	CASSLVGEGIMNTEAFF